This T cell receptor beta chain was sequenced during a study of control samples from healthy donors and cancer patients. TCRdb keeps only in-frame clones here, not all; method: immunoSEQ multiplex PCR. Of 150,000 to 200,000 clones listed, just under 95% are singletons. Only one count was recorded for this clone. The TCR comes from a young man in good health. Input material: blood.

The CDR3 DNA follows: TGTGCCAGCAGTTTACAGGGGCCCGGCACTGAAGCTTTCTTT. Amino acid sequence: CASSLQGPGTEAFF. The chain has TRBV27 and TRBJ1-1; weak D call: TRBD1 (6 bases). Germline V gene data show CDR1 as MNHEY and CDR2 as SMNVEV (reference sequence). CDR3 size: 14 residues. V was trimmed by 2 bases and J by 4 bases, leaving 11 bases between them.